This T cell receptor beta chain was obtained from a study of blood T cell repertoires in COVID-19. Trimming took 4 bases from V and 0 from J; bases not matched to a gene: 5. The CDR3 is made up of 18 amino acids. CDR1 is KGHDR, CDR2 SFDVKD, per germline. Libraries were prepared by immunoSEQ multiplex PCR; TCRdb keeps only in-frame clonotypes and omits some of them. The sample lists about 91,000 clones, over 70% occurring once. The sequence derives from a man between 65 and 85 years old with acute or convalescent COVID-19. This chain uses TRBV24-1 with TRBJ2-6; 10 bases map to TRBD1. Sample: peripheral blood. DNA of the CDR3: TGTGCCACCAGTGAGACAGGGGGCACCCTCTCTGGGGCCAACGTCCTGACTTTC. This codes for CATSETGGTLSGANVLTF.